This TCR beta chain emerged from a study of blood T cells in healthy people across ages. The sample holds many counts of this clonotype. Its specificity is not known. Whole-study findings and limits: As naive T cell percentage varied, TCR beta diversity correlated strongly with it.

Then a second PCR, running about 7 to 11 cycles, was carried out with a sample-barcoded 5' primer and a J-beta primer mix. TCRdb reanalysed the 5' RACE reads using MiXCR and keeps one entry per CDR3 protein. In the table there are around 870,000 distinct CDR3 sequences, around 26% of which are singletons. The V gene lost 0 bases and the J gene lost 6 bases, with 9 bases spanning the gap. The CDR3 length is 13 residues. Germline CDR1 SEHNR, CDR2 FQNEAQ (reference sequence). The sample taken for sequencing was blood. This TCR was recovered from a woman older than 75 in good health. J is TRBJ2-7 and V is TRBV7-9, with a tentative D call TRBD1 (6 bases). The CDR3 protein is CASSLAGRGEQYF. Written as DNA, the CDR3 is TGTGCCAGCAGCTTAGCGGGCAGGGGCGAGCAGTACTTC.